The clone carrying this T cell receptor (beta chain) occurred many times. The target antigen is unknown. One entry per CDR3 protein, called by TCRdb with MiXCR from the reads. There are 290,000 or so distinct CDR3 sequences in the sample; about a tenth occur only once, and over 2.5% lies in the top ten. The source of the sample is a study of T cell repertoires in cytomegalovirus infection. For the study at large: Indications of both CMV infection and matching HLA type were provided by public TCR beta signatures. Overall study findings and caveats: In two of eight donors, the top clonotype was HLA-C-restricted CMV-specific.

Deletions cut 6 bases from V and 6 bases from J, with 26 bases between. This CDR3 is built from 17 residues. Looked up from germline, CDR1 is MNHNS and CDR2 is SASEGT. The chain uses TRBV6-1 and TRBJ1-1; TRBD1 is a possible D gene (5 bases). The origin of this receptor is a human donor in good health (CMV status not recorded). Some clones in this sample may be carry-over from other donors' samples. Sequenced: PBMCs. For the CDR3, the DNA is TGTGCCAGCAGAAGACCCTGGGACGGACGCGAATTACCTGAAGCTTTCTTT. As protein: CASRRPWDGRELPEAFF.